This T cell receptor (beta chain) is from a study of blood T cell repertoires in COVID-19. On the study more broadly: Whether acute or convalescent, the COVID-19 samples came from the United States, Italy and Spain. PBMCs, B-cell-depleted T cells, or T cells were the source of the cDNA or gDNA that made up the material.

V lost 5 bases, J lost 3 bases, and 8 bases stayed unmatched. CDR3 length: 15 amino acids. Germline V gives CDR1 SGHVS, CDR2 FNYEAQ. The data were produced by immunoSEQ multiplex PCR, yet TCRdb's version contains in-frame clones alone and is incomplete. The table includes fewer than 400,000 clones, 70% to 90% detected once. The sequenced material came from peripheral blood. V is TRBV7-6 and J is TRBJ1-1, with 8 positions matching TRBD1. The receptor's source is a human donor in a cohort sampled during active COVID-19. CDR3 region: CASSPGGGGDTEAFF. The CDR3 DNA reads TGTGCCAGCAGCCCAGGGGGCGGGGGGGACACTGAAGCTTTCTTT.